This T cell receptor (beta chain) derives from a study of blood T cells in healthy people across ages (dated by TCRdb to 2015 to 2017). At the level of the whole study: In model experiments, template switching captured roughly one uniquely barcoded TCR beta cDNA molecule for every two T cells. Donors of different ages were randomly distributed across sequencing lanes to avoid experimental bias. The donors were split into four age groups: young (average around 15 years), middle-aged (about 40), aged (roughly 68) and long-lived (under 90). Age-related changes in TCR beta repertoire diversity were measured in the study by deep sequencing normalized with unique cDNA molecular identifiers. For two donors (one aged 18 to 30 and one aged 80 or older), the study analyzed two additional independent replicas of 1 million unique cDNA reads from the same blood draw.

General study outcomes and caveats: Observed TCR beta diversity per million T cells fell roughly linearly with age, and a significant reduction was already apparent by age around 40. Compared with the aged group, the long-lived group had more naive CD4+ T cells, fewer expanded clones and increased TCR diversity, suggesting age selection. Estimates of total diversity based on one million sequenced T cells were regarded as lower bounds and as underestimates. The percentage of naive T cells measured by flow cytometry correlated strongly with observed TCR beta diversity. Bulk unsorted PBMC profiling prevented conclusive comparison of naive and antigen-experienced compartments. The CMV infection status of donors was not known, potentially confounding age-related changes in expanded clonotypes.

Systemically healthy Caucasian individuals from Russia, around 38 in total and aged about 6 to 90 years, were included as donors. Each donor gave 8 to 10 milliliters of peripheral blood, collected into EDTA-treated Vacutainer tubes. PBMCs were isolated by Ficoll-Paque density-gradient centrifugation, with at least 6.5 million obtained per sample. Total RNA was extracted from PBMCs with Trizol reagent, with at least 6 micrograms obtained per sample. For every donor, an aliquot of PBMCs went through flow cytometry to measure the percentages of naive CD45RAhigh/CD27high T cells. The library was prepared using 5' RACE. Sequencing used an Illumina HiSeq 2500. The second PCR ran for about 6 to 11 cycles and used a J-beta primer mix along with a sample-barcoded 5' primer. Each TCR beta cDNA molecule received a unique molecular identifier from a template-switch 5' adaptor carrying 12 random nucleotides. Each sample yielded at least 3 million CDR3-containing paired-end reads. First-strand cDNA synthesis was performed from all RNA using the Mint cDNA synthesis kit, with priming by a TRBC-specific oligonucleotide. After uracil-DNA glycosylase treatment, a first 18-cycle PCR used universal primers M1SS and BC2_uni_R on all cDNA. On the study's bioinformatics: For normalization, 1 million high-quality reads were randomly selected from each sample, with every read carrying a distinct molecular identifier. Reads sharing molecular identifiers were discarded rather than binned into consensus sequences. CDR3 identification, clonotype clustering and error correction used MiTCR with a Q25 quality threshold and the strictest error-elimination algorithm. Lower-bound total TCR beta diversity was estimated with a nonparametric unseen species model using Euler transformation. TCRdb handled the public reads itself, with Q25 trimming in fastp and clone calling in MiXCR, and kept productive beta chains. Every distinct CDR3 protein forms one entry, paired with its most common genes and DNA. TCRdb, rather than the study authors, made the V and J calls. The sample records around 970,000 distinct CDR3 sequences, roughly 51% of which are singletons. The ten largest clones take up about a fifth of the sample.

This clonotype was detected only a few times. The antigen it recognizes is unknown. The junction differs from germline at one of its ends, possibly a read error. The CDR3 sequence holds 16 residues, the cysteine and phenylalanine included. The read is trimmed to its CDR3 DNA, 48 bases read in frame from base 1. Based on the germline V gene (reference sequence), the CDR1 and CDR2 sequences are SEHNR and FQNEAQ. The TCR was taken from an older woman in good health. This sequence uses TRBV7-9 and TRBJ2-1, with TRBD1 identical over 9 junction bases. Material for sequencing was blood. This receptor carries the CDR3 CASTLVGGQGGNEQFF. The DNA sequence is TGTGCCAGCACCTTAGTTGGGGGACAGGGTGGCAATGAGCAGTTCTTC.